The 32 T cell receptor beta chains below were found in one sample sequenced in a study of T-cell memory formation after mild COVID-19. In TCRdb, the 5' RACE reads were re-called with MiXCR into one record per CDR3 protein. The top ten clones hold around a fifth of a sample with roughly 300,000 distinct CDR3 sequences, 8% to 10% of them seen once. Sequencing used PBMCs or a T cell subset sorted from them (not recorded which). Receptor source: a man aged 18 to 30 who had mild COVID-19 (a few samples of this study predate the infection). Cell type and time point are not known.

This clonotype showed up just a few times. V gene TRBV5-5 combines with J gene TRBJ2-5; the match to TRBD2 covers 8 bases. V lost 2 bases to trimming and J lost 2 bases; unmatched junction nucleotides: 8. This CDR3 region has 16 residues. Germline V lookup: CDR1 SGHKS, CDR2 YYEKEE (reference sequence). CDR3 nucleotide sequence: TGTGCCAGCAGCTTTGGTAGCGGGGCTGTACAAGAGACCCAGTACTTC. It yields the protein CASSFGSGAVQETQYF.

This clonotype was detected many times. This chain connects TRBV5-1 to TRBJ2-7, with TRBD1 matching over 9 bases. Germline CDR1 and CDR2: SGHRS and YFSETQ. The CDR3 spans 16 residues. V lost 4 bases, J lost 5 bases, and 13 bases stayed unmatched. The CDR3 is CASSPRPGTGYHEQYF. The DNA for the CDR3 is TGCGCCAGCAGCCCTCGACCCGGGACAGGGTACCACGAGCAGTACTTC.

V is TRBV6-2 or TRBV6-3 and J is TRBJ1-1; D ambiguous. V gave up 4 bases and J gave up 1 base, with 10 bases separating them. Germline CDR1 reads MNHEY; CDR2 reads SVGEGT. The length of the CDR3 is 14 residues. CDR3 in DNA: TGTGCCAGCAGTTTCCGGACGGGGAACACTGAAGCTTTCTTT. Amino acids: CASSFRTGNTEAFF.

The chain couples TRBV11-1 to TRBJ1-1; a weak D match, TRBD1 (5 bases). V lost 4 bases and J lost 3, with 9 bases in between. The CDR3 covers 13 residues. Germline CDR1 and CDR2: SGHAT and FQDESV (reference sequence). DNA for the CDR3: TGTGCCAGCAGCTGGGGGGGTTACACTGAAGCTTTCTTT. Protein sequence: CASSWGGYTEAFF. The full variable domain, its missing parts supplied by reference TRBV11-1 and TRBJ1-1, is EAEVAQSPRYKITEKSQAVAFWCDPISGHATLYWYRQILGQGPELLVQFQDESVVDDSQLPKDRFSAERLKGVDSTLKIQPAELGDSAMYLCASSWGGYTEAFFGQGTRLTVV.

This chain connects TRBV6-2 or TRBV6-3 to TRBJ1-5; 7 bases match TRBD1. Germline V gives CDR1 MNHEY, CDR2 SVGEGT. This CDR3 contains 16 residues. V gave up 7 bases and J gave up 4 bases; unmatched junction bases: 13. The CDR3 sequence is CASTGTDREWNQPQHF. The CDR3 bases are TGTGCCAGCACCGGGACTGACAGGGAATGGAATCAGCCCCAGCATTTT.

This clonotype came up many times. V usage is TRBV7-2 and J usage is TRBJ2-2, with a weak D call TRBD1 (6 bases). This CDR3 comprises 14 residues. V was clipped by 5 bases and J by 5 bases, with 12 bases between them. Germline CDR1 reads SGHTA; CDR2 reads FQGNSA. The CDR3 loop is CASSQYRVTGELFF. The CDR3 DNA reads as TGTGCCAGCAGCCAGTACAGGGTTACCGGGGAGCTGTTTTTT.

The chain recombines TRBV9 with TRBJ1-1; D call uncertain. Trimming pared 4 bases from V and 1 base from J, leaving 14 bases between. CDR1 SGDLS and CDR2 YYNGEE come from the germline V gene. CDR3 length: 15 amino acids. The CDR3 loop reads CASSPSGHTNTEAFF. For the CDR3, the DNA is TGTGCCAGCAGCCCCAGCGGGCATACGAACACTGAAGCTTTCTTT.

This clonotype was counted a few times. The chain couples TRBV9 to TRBJ1-5; TRBD1 might be the D (6 bases). Per the germline V gene, CDR1 is SGDLS and CDR2 is YYNGEE. Trimming took off 0 bases at V and 2 bases at J, with 12 bases between the two ends. CDR3 length: 16 amino acids. DNA of the CDR3: TGTGCCAGCAGCGTAGTTTGGGACATTGGCAATCAGCCCCAGCATTTT. Translation: CASSVVWDIGNQPQHF.

This clonotype was seen only a few times. J is TRBJ2-5 and V is TRBV4-3; 7 nucleotides match TRBD2. Germline loops: CDR1 LGHNA, CDR2 YSLEER. With V trimmed by 0 bases and J by 4 bases, 11 bases remained unmatched. This CDR3 contains 17 residues. Here the CDR3 reads CASSQDPPPGGRETQYF. Written as DNA, the CDR3 is TGCGCCAGCAGCCAAGACCCCCCGCCGGGGGGAAGAGAGACCCAGTACTTC.

This clonotype has just a few counts. The chain is built from TRBV5-1 and TRBJ2-3, with D unclear. The CDR3 has 14 residues. Germline CDR1 and CDR2: SGHRS and YFSETQ. Trimming pared 0 bases from V and 1 base from J, leaving 6 bases between. The CDR3 nucleotides read TGCGCCAGCAGCTTGGTAGACGGCACAGATACGCAGTATTTT. Its protein product is CASSLVDGTDTQYF.

This clonotype was counted many times. This sequence joins TRBV5-1 and TRBJ2-1; 7 nucleotides agree with TRBD1. The length of the CDR3 is 13 residues. J gave up 10 bases and V 4 bases, and 8 bases lay outside the gene matches. Germline values: CDR1 SGHRS, CDR2 YFSETQ. The CDR3 bases are TGCGCCAGCAGCCCGGGACAGCCGTGGGAGCAGTTCTTC. This sequence encodes CASSPGQPWEQFF.

The V call is TRBV24-1, the J call TRBJ2-6; no definite D call. This CDR3 comprises 15 residues. CDR1 and CDR2 (germline): KGHDR, SFDVKD. The V gene lost 2 bases and the J gene lost 1 base, with 5 bases spanning the gap. CDR3 sequence reads: CATSDSTSGANVLTF. CDR3 DNA sequence: TGTGCCACCAGTGATTCTACTTCTGGGGCCAACGTCCTGACTTTC.

The chain is built from TRBV10-1 and TRBJ2-3; the D gene could be TRBD1 or TRBD2 (5 bases each). V lost 8 bases and J 0 bases, leaving 24 bases between the germline ends. The CDR3 loop spans 18 amino acids. Germline CDR1 WNHNN, CDR2 SYGVQD (reference sequence). The CDR3 loop reads CASGDVGTDSLSTDTQYF. The CDR3 bases are TGCGCCAGCGGAGACGTTGGGACGGATTCACTAAGCACAGATACGCAGTATTTT.

This clonotype has at least ten counts. The chain combines TRBV5-1 with TRBJ2-1; 9 bases are a match to TRBD2. Germline V gives CDR1 SGHRS, CDR2 YFSETQ. The J segment lost 0 bases and the V segment lost 3 bases, leaving 19 bases of the junction unmatched. This CDR3 has 21 residues. The CDR3 protein is CASSSHSGGLISESSYNEQFF. The CDR3, as DNA: TGCGCCAGCAGCTCTCATAGCGGGGGCCTTATCTCCGAGAGCTCCTACAATGAGCAGTTCTTC.

V is TRBV7-2 and J is TRBJ2-1, with 7 bases identical to TRBD2. The V gene's germline CDR1 is SGHTA and CDR2 FQGNSA. Unmatched junction bases numbered 4, after V lost 1 base and J lost 4 bases. This CDR3 has 15 amino acids. In DNA, the CDR3 is TGTGCCAGCAGCTTAGTTGGGACTACGTACAATGAGCAGTTCTTC. This translates into CASSLVGTTYNEQFF.

This chain uses TRBV7-2 with TRBJ2-1; 8 bases fit TRBD1. V gave up 3 bases and J gave up 3 bases; unmatched junction bases: 7. CDR1 SGHTA and CDR2 FQGNSA come from the germline V gene. CDR3 size: 16 residues. As DNA, the CDR3 is TGTGCCAGCAGCTTTCAGACAGGGGCGCACTACAATGAGCAGTTCTTC. Translated, it gives CASSFQTGAHYNEQFF.

This clonotype was detected only a few times. The genes are TRBV3-1 and TRBJ1-2; 10 bases match TRBD1. The CDR3 is 14 residues long. Germline lookup yields CDR1 LGHDT and CDR2 YNNKEL (reference sequence). V lost 2 bases and J lost 6; bases outside the gene matches: 3. The CDR3, as DNA: TGTGCCAGCAGCCAACAGACAGGGGGCGATGGCTACACCTTC. Amino acid sequence: CASSQQTGGDGYTF.

This clonotype was detected a few times. The rearrangement joins TRBV7-9 to TRBJ2-7; 9 nucleotides line up with TRBD1. J was trimmed by 0 bases and V by 11 bases; bases with no gene match: 23. The CDR3 runs 19 residues. Germline lookup yields CDR1 SEHNR and CDR2 FQNEAQ (reference sequence). CDR3 DNA: TGTGCCGCCGAAGAGATTGCGGGGGACAGGGAAATGAGCTCCTACGAGCAGTACGTC. It yields the protein CAAEEIAGDREMSSYEQYV.

CDR3 sequence (DNA): TGTGCCACCAGTACAGGCAGTTTCACCGGGGAGCTGTTTTTT. Its protein is CATSTGSFTGELFF. This rearrangement joins TRBV24-1 to TRBJ2-2, with a tentative D call TRBD1 (5 bases). This CDR3 is built from 14 residues. With 6 bases removed from V and 4 bases from J, the gap between germline ends came to 11 bases. CDR1 and CDR2 (germline): KGHDR, SFDVKD.

On this clonotype itself: An end of the junction differs from the germline gene, which may be a read error. The chain has TRBV30 and TRBJ2-4, with D possibly TRBD1 on 5 matching bases. The CDR3 runs 12 residues. The germline gives CDR1 GTSNPN, CDR2 SVGIG (reference sequence). The DNA for the CDR3 is TGTGCCTGGAGCAGACAGAACCCAGTTCCGACCTTC. It yields the protein CAWSRQNPVPTF.

The chain carries TRBV7-6 and TRBJ2-5; possibly TRBD2 for D (6 bases). Germline V gene lookup returns CDR1 SGHVS and CDR2 FNYEAQ. The CDR3 has 15 amino acids. Trimming took off 4 bases at V and 5 bases at J, with 17 bases between the two ends. The CDR3: CASSSTGLPRETQYF. The CDR3 nucleotides read TGTGCCAGCAGCTCCACGGGACTCCCGCGGGAGACCCAGTACTTC.

This clonotype was counted at least ten times. This chain connects TRBV18 to TRBJ2-3; TRBD2 agrees at 9 bases. J gave up 6 bases and V 2 bases, and 9 bases lay outside the gene matches. Germline V gene data show CDR1 as KGHSH and CDR2 as LQKENI. The CDR3 runs 16 residues. CDR3 protein: CASSPIRGGAADTQYF. In nucleotides, the CDR3 is TGTGCCAGCTCACCAATCCGCGGGGGGGCCGCGGATACGCAGTATTTT.

The chain uses TRBV7-2 and TRBJ2-7, with no clear D. Germline values: CDR1 SGHTA, CDR2 FQGNSA. The CDR3 sequence is 15 residues long. Trimming cost V 3 bases and J 0 bases, with 12 bases left between them. This chain's CDR3 is CASSLVALGSYEQYV. CDR3 nucleotide sequence: TGTGCCAGCAGCTTGGTGGCTCTCGGCTCCTACGAGCAGTACGTC.

This clonotype was counted ten times or more. The gene calls are TRBV5-1 and TRBJ2-2, with 10 positions matching TRBD1. The germline V gene encodes CDR1 SGHRS and CDR2 YFSETQ. The CDR3 extends over 18 amino acids. V was pared by 0 bases and J by 3 bases, with 8 bases of the junction left unmatched. The CDR3 reads CASSLDPGTGVDTGELFF. The CDR3 nucleotides are TGCGCCAGCAGCTTGGACCCCGGGACAGGGGTTGACACCGGGGAGCTGTTTTTT.

CDR3 sequence reads: CASREQGAGYGYTF. The CDR3 DNA is TGTGCCAGCAGGGAACAGGGGGCGGGCTATGGCTACACCTTC. The rearrangement joins TRBV12-3 or TRBV12-4 to TRBJ1-2; 9 bases match TRBD1. V shed 6 bases, J shed 4 bases, and the junction held 6 bases outside the gene matches. This CDR3 has 14 amino acids.

This clonotype was counted a few times. The genes are TRBV2 and TRBJ1-2; D uncertain. The CDR3 consists of 12 residues. Germline values: CDR1 SNHLY, CDR2 FYNNEI. V lost 8 bases, J lost 2 bases, and 9 bases lay in between. For the CDR3, the DNA is TGTGCCAGCTCAGGCAGAAACTATGGCTACACCTTC. It codes for CASSGRNYGYTF.

The rearrangement uses TRBV6-5 and TRBJ2-1; 8 bases align to TRBD2. CDR3 size: 13 residues. Germline CDR1 reads MNHEY; CDR2 reads SVGAGI. V was pared by 7 bases and J by 7 bases, with 6 bases of the junction left unmatched. CDR3 in amino acids: CASTRAGENEQFF. The CDR3 nucleotides are TGTGCCAGCACCAGAGCGGGGGAGAATGAGCAGTTCTTC.

A few counts support this clonotype. This sequence joins TRBV7-2 and TRBJ1-2; D might be TRBD1 (5 bases). V shed 5 bases and J shed 7 bases, with 17 bases lying between them. The CDR3 runs to 14 residues. CDR1 SGHTA and CDR2 FQGNSA come from the germline V gene. Here the CDR3 reads CASSPWGRVGGYTF. The DNA for the CDR3 is TGTGCCAGCAGCCCCTGGGGCAGGGTGGGTGGCTACACCTTC.

The chain carries TRBV6-2 or TRBV6-3 and TRBJ1-1; a possible D gene is TRBD1 (6 bases). Per germline, CDR1 MNHEY and CDR2 SVGEGT. Trimming cost V 5 bases and J 11 bases, with 18 bases left between them. The CDR3 consists of 13 residues. The CDR3 region has the DNA TGTGCCAGCAGTCTGGGGCAGGGGTTGGTGGCTTTCTTT. This sequence encodes CASSLGQGLVAFF.

The V gene is TRBV7-9, the J gene TRBJ2-7; D is uncertain. Germline values: CDR1 SEHNR, CDR2 FQNEAQ (reference sequence). The CDR3 totals 14 residues. The ends were cut back, 1 base at V and 1 base at J, with 8 bases in the middle. The CDR3 region has the DNA TGTGCCAGCAGCTTAGTTGCCAGATCCTACGAGCAGTACTTC. It translates to CASSLVARSYEQYF.

CDR3 residues: CASSSSYRAWEETQYF. In nucleotides, the CDR3 is TGTGCCAGCAGTTCAAGCTACCGGGCGTGGGAAGAGACCCAGTACTTC. V and J are TRBV7-2 and TRBJ2-5, with D unresolved. The CDR3 covers 16 residues. Trimming cost V 6 bases and J 3 bases, with 20 bases left between them. Germline values: CDR1 SGHTA, CDR2 FQGNSA.

Many counts were recorded for this clonotype. The chain links TRBV7-9 to TRBJ1-5; TRBD1 matches 8 bases. The CDR3 is 13 amino acids. CDR1 and CDR2 from the germline V gene are SEHNR and FQNEAQ (reference sequence). Losses at the gene ends were 5 bases for V and 4 bases for J; bases not matched to a gene: 1. As DNA, the CDR3 is TGTGCCAGCAGCCGACAGGGGAATCAGCCCCAGCATTTT. Its protein is CASSRQGNQPQHF. Supplemented by reference TRBV7-9 and TRBJ1-5, the full variable domain reads DTGVSQNPRHKITKRGQNVTFRCDPISEHNRLYWYRQTLGQGPEFLTYFQNEAQLEKSRLLSDRFSAERPKGSFSTLEIQRTEQGDSAMYLCASSRQGNQPQHFGDGTRLSIL.